These 26 T cell receptor beta chains came from one sample sequenced in a study of T cells expressing NK-cell markers. Reanalyzing the 5' RACE reads, TCRdb keeps one entry per CDR3 protein, without DNA. The record lists around 470,000 distinct CDR3 sequences, of which the ten most abundant hold around 1.4%. Specimen: blood T cells: a sorted CD56 or NKG2C T cell subset, CD4+ or CD8+ T cells, or bulk PBMC T cells (not recorded which). Receptors originate from a woman aged 45 to 65 in good health.

The chain combines TRBV7-9 with TRBJ2-1; checking the TCRdb D call of TRBD1 is not possible without DNA. CDR1 is SEHNR and CDR2 is FQNEAQ in the germline V gene (reference sequence). This CDR3 comprises 14 residues. The CDR3 protein is CASSRLSIPPSQFF.

The genes are TRBV13 and TRBJ1-1. This CDR3 is built from 12 residues. CDR1 is PRHDT and CDR2 is FYEKMQ in the germline V gene (reference sequence). The CDR3 is CASSLLSTEAFF.

The chain is built from TRBV30 and TRBJ2-5. CDR3 size: 12 residues. Germline CDR1 reads GTSNPN; CDR2 reads SVGIG (reference sequence). CDR3 protein: CAWKRGSESQYF.

The chain couples TRBV7-2 to TRBJ1-4. CDR3 size: 14 residues. Germline V gene sequence: CDR1 SGHTA, CDR2 FQGNSA. This CDR3 reads CASSLRSENEKLFF.

This chain links TRBV28 with TRBJ2-6; TCRdb indicates TRBD2, and absent DNA this call remains unverified. The germline CDR1 and CDR2 sequences are MDHEN and SYDVKM. The CDR3 is 15 residues long. CDR3 loop: CATSMGSGGANVLTF.

J is TRBJ2-3 and V is TRBV12-5; the TCRdb call, TRBD2, lacks DNA for checking. CDR3 length: 14 residues. Looked up from germline, CDR1 is LGHNT and CDR2 is FRNRAP. CDR3 amino acids: CASGREGRTDTQYF.

This rearrangement joins TRBV19 to TRBJ2-5; TCRdb's assignment of TRBD2 cannot be checked, as there is no DNA. The CDR3 is 13 residues long. Germline V gene sequence: CDR1 LNHDA, CDR2 SQIVND (reference sequence). This CDR3 reads CATAGGPGETQYF. Together with reference TRBV19 and TRBJ2-5, the CDR3 gives the full variable domain: DGGITQSPKYLFRKEGQNVTLSCEQNLNHDAMYWYRQDPGQGLRLIYYSQIVNDFQKGDIAEGYSVSREKKESFPLTVTSAQKNPTAFYLCATAGGPGETQYFGPGTRLLVL.

J is TRBJ2-1 and V is TRBV3-1. CDR3 length equals 14 residues. Germline CDR1 LGHDT, CDR2 YNNKEL (reference sequence). CDR3 amino acids: CASSQFVSENEQFF.

The V call is TRBV9, the J call TRBJ2-6; TCRdb picks TRBD1, but there is no DNA to check that call. Germline CDR1 and CDR2: SGDLS and YYNGEE. This CDR3 has 22 residues. The CDR3 here is CASSVVSKGQGNPKAGANVLTF.

This rearrangement joins TRBV5-5 to TRBJ2-1. Germline V gene data show CDR1 as SGHKS and CDR2 as YYEKEE (reference sequence). CDR3 length equals 14 residues. CDR3 loop: CASSLSSRTNEQFF.

V is TRBV7-8 and J is TRBJ2-7; checking the TCRdb D call of TRBD1 is not possible without DNA. The germline V gene has CDR1 SGHVS and CDR2 FQNEAQ. The CDR3 is 16 residues long. This CDR3 reads CASSPTMDRHSYEQYF.

The CDR3 here is CASSPGLAGIRNEQFF. The chain has TRBV28 and TRBJ2-1; there is no DNA to check the TCRdb D call of TRBD2. Germline CDR1 reads MDHEN; CDR2 reads SYDVKM. The CDR3 is 16 amino acids.

The chain has TRBV10-1 and TRBJ2-1; TCRdb designates TRBD2, a call that cannot be tested without DNA. The CDR3 is 16 residues long. Germline V lookup: CDR1 WNHNN, CDR2 SYGVQD (reference sequence). Here the CDR3 reads CASSESRAGGPSEQFF.

The chain employs TRBV5-5 and TRBJ2-2; checking the TCRdb D call of TRBD1 is not possible without DNA. Germline V gene lookup returns CDR1 SGHKS and CDR2 YYEKEE (reference sequence). The CDR3 length is 17 residues. CDR3 protein: CASKTHSTGEGTGELFF.

The CDR3 sequence: CASNRQGMRSNTEAFF. This chain uses TRBV5-1 with TRBJ1-1; TCRdb lists TRBD1, though no DNA is available to test this call. This CDR3 is 16 amino acids long. Germline CDR1 is SGHRS and CDR2 is YFSETQ.

The chain combines TRBV12-3 or TRBV12-4 with TRBJ2-3; the TRBD2 assignment by TCRdb is unverifiable without DNA. This CDR3 has 13 amino acids. This CDR3 reads CASSGLAGYTQYF.

The J gene is TRBJ2-1, the V gene TRBV5-1; TCRdb picks TRBD2, but there is no DNA to check that call. The CDR3 has 15 residues. From germline, CDR1 is SGHRS and CDR2 YFSETQ. CDR3 amino acids: CASSSGTPNYNEQFF.

The rearrangement links TRBV4-1 to TRBJ2-7; with no DNA, the TCRdb D assignment of TRBD1 cannot be verified. Germline V gives CDR1 MGHRA, CDR2 YSYEKL. This CDR3 comprises 14 residues. The CDR3 loop reads CASSHQGRTYEQYF.

This sequence joins TRBV7-9 and TRBJ2-7; TCRdb indicates TRBD1, and absent DNA this call remains unverified. The CDR3 extends over 15 amino acids. Germline values: CDR1 SEHNR, CDR2 FQNEAQ (reference sequence). The CDR3 loop is CASSFPYRIGYEQYF.

The chain employs TRBV27 and TRBJ2-2; TCRdb's D call of TRBD1 is untestable without DNA. There are 15 residues in the CDR3. Germline CDR1 MNHEY, CDR2 SMNVEV (reference sequence). CDR3: CASSRARGRTGELFF.

The chain carries TRBV21-1 and TRBJ1-1. TRBV21-1 represents a pseudogene. This CDR3 contains 14 residues. CDR3 protein: CASSKAKSGFEAFF.

The V call is TRBV5-1, the J call TRBJ2-1. The length of the CDR3 is 13 residues. Germline V CDR1 and CDR2: SGHRS, YFSETQ. The CDR3 reads CASSIERYNEQFF.

The chain links TRBV12-3 or TRBV12-4 to TRBJ1-5. The CDR3 length is 14 residues. The CDR3 region is CASRRVAEGQPQHF.

The chain combines TRBV11-2 with TRBJ2-1; TCRdb names TRBD2, which stays unverified in the absence of DNA. There are 16 residues in the CDR3. The germline V gene has CDR1 SGHAT and CDR2 FQNNGV. The CDR3 is CASSSRWTSGNNEQFF.

The chain links TRBV7-2 to TRBJ2-1; the TCRdb D gene call, TRBD2, has no DNA to confirm it. The CDR3 covers 14 residues. Germline lookup yields CDR1 SGHTA and CDR2 FQGNSA. The CDR3 loop is CASSIGGIYNEQFF.

The rearrangement joins TRBV12-5 to TRBJ2-1; the TRBD1 assignment by TCRdb is unverifiable without DNA. Germline V gives CDR1 LGHNT, CDR2 FRNRAP. The length of the CDR3 is 15 residues. Here the CDR3 reads CASGLGWTGGHEQFF. The variable domain in full, with the rest retrieved from reference TRBV12-5 and TRBJ2-1, is DARVTQTPRHKVTEMGQEVTMRCQPILGHNTVFWYRQTMMQGLELLAYFRNRAPLDDSGMPKDRFSAEMPDATLATLKIQPSEPRDSAVYFCASGLGWTGGHEQFFGPGTRLTVL.